This T cell receptor (beta chain) was captured in a study of identical twins. Template switching supplied a universal primer site; unique molecular identifiers were carried on the cDNA. One entry per CDR3 protein, called by TCRdb with MiXCR from the 5' RACE reads. Of 200,000 to 300,000 distinct CDR3 sequences listed, about 7.3% are singletons. No donor was unhealthy or non-Caucasian. V was shortened by 3 bases and J by 0 bases, with 12 bases between the two germline ends. CDR3 length: 15 residues. CDR1 is ENHRY, CDR2 SYGVKD, per germline. Findings and limits, study-wide: Potential partial confounding of zero-insertion analyses by invariant MAIT and iNKT cells was noted.

This clonotype was observed a few times. Its antigen is currently unknown. These records were also assigned to another study, of yellow fever vaccine responses in identical twins.

The sequenced material came from memory (CD45RO+) T cells sorted from blood. This chain joins TRBV10-3 and TRBJ2-7; D remains ambiguous. The clonotype was recovered from a woman in her late teens or twenties in good health. For the CDR3, the DNA is TGTGCCATCAGTGACGCAACACTTAACTCCTACGAGCAGTACTTC. It yields the protein CAISDATLNSYEQYF.